This T cell receptor (beta chain) stems from a study of T cells in Graves' hyperthyroidism and ophthalmopathy. Study-level results: Researchers found most expanded thyroid clonotypes above 0.001 in blood as well.

The CDR3 regions of TCR beta were amplified from RNA transcripts. Carried out on the TCR CDR3, a first-round RT-PCR used the HTBI primer set. Each CDR3 protein is one row after TCRdb ran MiXCR on the multiplex PCR reads. The sample includes about 640,000 distinct CDR3 sequences, roughly 15% of them seen just once. A patient was excluded if there was uncontrolled infection, other autoimmune disease, pregnancy or lactation. In this sample, this clonotype turned up many times. Its antigen is not known. Looked up from germline, CDR1 is LGHDT and CDR2 is YNNKEL (reference sequence). The CDR3 contains 14 residues. With V trimmed by 2 bases and J by 4 bases, 4 bases remained unmatched.

The V and J genes are TRBV3-1 and TRBJ1-2, with 7 bases identical to TRBD1. The sample consisted of blood. The receptor comes from a woman aged 50 to 65 with Graves' ophthalmopathy. In nucleotides, the CDR3 is TGTGCCAGCAGCCAACAGGGGGGGAGCTATGGCTACACCTTC. Protein product: CASSQQGGSYGYTF.